This TCR beta chain was sequenced during a study of cytomegalovirus exposure and HLA in healthy donors (dated by TCRdb to between 2016 and 2019). Background on the whole study: A later analysis indicated that the 120 validation repertoires were generated on the platform also employed for the 650 to 850 repertoires of the first cohort. The study aimed to test whether signatures of past pathogen exposure could be identified by cataloging public T cell receptors. A separate validation cohort of 100 to 150 different subjects was used in addition to the roughly 620-subject first cohort. The study combined high-throughput TCR immunosequencing, statistical association of individual TCRs with disease status, and machine learning to predict cytomegalovirus infection status.

The library was generated by the immunoSEQ multiplex PCR assay. In the source study's methods: To diagnose cytomegalovirus status from the catalog of TCR beta chain sequences, a statistical classification framework was built. TCRdb took over this immuneACCESS table, retaining in-frame rearrangements with V and J assigned. Such tables are incomplete; in checked studies, under half of the missing clones stem from an unresolved V gene, and the remainder is unexplained. V and J calls and clone size follow that table, whereas D and trimming were derived from the DNA. The sample table records 200,000 or so clones; 84% of these occur just once. The leading ten clones occupy roughly 13% of the sample. The donors were included in the validation cohort of some 120 subjects, a group kept apart from the roughly 670-subject first cohort. Turning to this clone: It lacks a known antigen. The record has no base qualities; no much larger clone is one base away.

V loses 2 bases of germline sequence and J loses 2 bases, and the interval between the two ends is 9 bases. The CDR3 goes from the cysteine to the phenylalanine over 14 residues. Only CDR3 DNA remains: 42 bases, in frame from the first base. Sequences MNHEY (CDR1) and SVGAGI (CDR2) are obtained from the germline V gene. General findings and caveats noted by the study authors: The study gave a list of some 150 TCR beta chains associated with cytomegalovirus. A few of the identified cytomegalovirus-associated TCR beta chains were confirmed in vitro to be specific for cytomegalovirus antigens. A later analysis found that TCRs clustered in the first cohort also tended to co-occur in the 120 validation repertoires, with 94% of cluster scores above 0. Most TCR sequences were seen in very few donors, while some public TCRs were found in many individuals. The validation cohort had no HLA typing available for a later analysis, so co-occurrence within that cohort was assessed over all 120 repertoires. According to the authors, the approach could potentially be generalized to other disease states and immunological phenotypes. The classifier was reported to diagnose cytomegalovirus status with high specificity and sensitivity in both the original and validation cohorts.

This sequence was found in a woman between 25 and 40 years old in good health and CMV-seropositive. The rearrangement joined TRBV6-5 to TRBJ1-1, with the D gene uncertain. The specimen sequenced was PBMCs. The DNA sequence follows: TGTGCCAGCAGTTACCTCCTCCCTAACACTGAAGCTTTCTTT. Translated, it reads CASSYLLPNTEAFF.